The 2 T cell receptor beta chains below all came from one sample that was sequenced in a study of cytotoxic CD8 clonotypes in ibrutinib-treated CLL. The assay was immunoSEQ multiplex PCR, and TCRdb's table has in-frame clones only and misses some. The repertoire holds about 92,000 clones, with more than 70% as singletons. Specimen: PBMCs, collected after 24 months of ibrutinib treatment. The receptors derive from a human donor with chronic lymphocytic leukemia.

The V and J genes are TRBV27 and TRBJ1-1, with D possibly matching TRBD1 (6 bases). Trimming removed 1 base at V and 8 bases at J, with 14 bases between. The CDR3 is 14 amino acids. CDR1 MNHEY and CDR2 SMNVEV come from the germline V gene (reference sequence). The CDR3 coding sequence is TGTGCCAGCAGTTTATTACCGGGGGGCCCCGAAGCTTTCTTT. This translates into CASSLLPGGPEAFF.

This clone was detected only once. CDR3 bases: TGTGCCAGTTCCGAGGGTTCACTATCTGGAAACACCATATATTTT. It codes for CASSEGSLSGNTIYF. The V call is TRBV19, the J call TRBJ1-3; no clear D gene. The V gene's germline CDR1 is LNHDA and CDR2 SQIVND (reference sequence). V was trimmed by 8 bases and J by 1 base, leaving 15 bases between them. CDR3 length equals 15 residues.